These 12 T cell receptor beta chains share one sample of origin, sequenced in a study of blood T cell repertoires in COVID-19. Libraries were prepared by immunoSEQ multiplex PCR; TCRdb keeps only in-frame clonotypes and omits some of them. The table includes 150,000 or so clones, less than 80% detected once. The sequenced material came from peripheral blood. These receptors were taken from a woman of 80 years or more with active or convalescent COVID-19.

The rearrangement uses TRBV18 and TRBJ2-3; a possible D gene is TRBD2 (7 bases). The V end was cut by 0 bases, the J end by 1 base, with 11 bases between. This CDR3 region has 16 residues. Germline V lookup: CDR1 KGHSH, CDR2 LQKENI. The CDR3 bases are TGTGCCAGCTCACCACCGGGGGGGCCGCGCACAGATACGCAGTATTTT. This translates into CASSPPGGPRTDTQYF.

This chain uses TRBV5-4 with TRBJ1-3; 8 positions agree with TRBD1. The CDR3 sequence is 17 residues long. The V segment lost 0 bases and the J segment 1 base; nucleotides outside the gene matches: 6. Germline assignment: CDR1 SGHNT and CDR2 YYREEE (reference sequence). The CDR3 region is CASSLAGTGSSGNTIYF. The DNA for the CDR3 is TGTGCCAGCAGCTTGGCGGGGACAGGCTCGTCTGGAAACACCATATATTTT.

V gene TRBV29-1 combines with J gene TRBJ1-2, with D possibly TRBD1 on 6 matching bases. Germline CDR1 and CDR2: SQVTM and ANQGSEA. V was clipped by 7 bases and J by 6 bases, with 12 bases between them. This CDR3 spans 11 amino acids. In DNA, the CDR3 is TGCAGCGCTTTCAACAGGGATGGCTACACCTTC. Translating gives CSAFNRDGYTF.

The chain uses TRBV6-1 and TRBJ1-1; TRBD1 might be the D (6 bases). The CDR3 sequence is 15 residues long. Trimming pared 2 bases from V and 5 bases from J, leaving 15 bases between. Looked up from germline, CDR1 is MNHNS and CDR2 is SASEGT. The CDR3 DNA sequence: TGTGCCAGCAGTGAATCAAGGGCAGGGGTTACTGAAGCTTTCTTT. Its protein is CASSESRAGVTEAFF.

This clone occurred once. The CDR3, as DNA: TGCGCCAGCAGCGCAGGGACACTTAACACCGGGGAGCTGTTTTTT. It specifies CASSAGTLNTGELFF. The chain couples TRBV5-1 to TRBJ2-2, with D perhaps TRBD1 (6 bases). Germline V lookup: CDR1 SGHRS, CDR2 YFSETQ. The V and J ends lost 4 bases and 2 bases respectively, with 12 bases between them. The CDR3 runs to 15 residues.

The genes are TRBV7-2 and TRBJ1-5, with D perhaps matching TRBD1 (6 bases). Germline V gene lookup returns CDR1 SGHTA and CDR2 FQGNSA. The CDR3 extends over 17 amino acids. Trimming removed 2 bases at V and 5 bases at J, with 19 bases between. The CDR3 protein is CASSLISLGDNYQPQHF. CDR3 nucleotides: TGTGCCAGCAGCTTAATTTCGTTGGGGGACAACTATCAGCCCCAGCATTTT.

The rearrangement links TRBV6-2 or TRBV6-3 to TRBJ2-3, with TRBD1 identical over 7 bases. After removal of 0 bases from V and 3 bases from J, the junction contained 6 bases not matched to a gene. This CDR3 region has 16 residues. Germline-derived CDR1 and CDR2 are MNHEY and SVGEGT. CDR3 in amino acids: CASSYSRGHPTDTQYF. The CDR3 bases are TGTGCCAGCAGTTACTCGAGGGGGCATCCTACAGATACGCAGTATTTT.

This sequence joins TRBV5-1 and TRBJ2-5; 13 nucleotides line up with TRBD2. V lost 5 bases and J lost 5; bases outside the gene matches: 9. Germline V gene data show CDR1 as SGHRS and CDR2 as YFSETQ. The CDR3 spans 16 residues. The CDR3 protein is CASSITSGGAGETQYF. CDR3 DNA: TGCGCCAGCAGTATCACTAGCGGGGGGGCCGGGGAGACCCAGTACTTC.

The chain couples TRBV6-1 to TRBJ2-7; the D is unclear. V lost 2 bases and J 3 bases, leaving 23 bases between the germline ends. The CDR3 is 18 amino acids. The germline CDR1 and CDR2 sequences are MNHNS and SASEGT. CDR3 DNA: TGTGCCAGCAGTGAAAATTTAGTCGATCTGTCAGACAACTACGAGCAGTACTTC. This encodes CASSENLVDLSDNYEQYF.

V usage is TRBV7-8 and J usage is TRBJ1-2; TRBD1 is a possible D gene (6 bases). The CDR3 loop spans 15 amino acids. Trimming pared 5 bases from V and 8 bases from J, leaving 21 bases between. The germline CDR1 and CDR2 sequences are SGHVS and FQNEAQ. Here the CDR3 DNA reads TGTGCCAGCAGCCCCCGACAGGATTCCATAGGGGGCTACACCTTC. This encodes CASSPRQDSIGGYTF.

Regarding this clone: This CDR3 is also generated by other DNA sequences in the sample. The rearrangement links TRBV15 to TRBJ2-1, with D perhaps TRBD2 (5 bases). CDR3 length: 16 amino acids. V was pared by 5 bases and J by 7 bases, with 21 bases between. In germline, CDR1 is LNHNV, CDR2 YYDKDF (reference sequence). The DNA of the CDR3 is TGTGCCACCAGCGGCATAAATGCGGGCCTGAATAATGAGCAGTTCTTC. Translation: CATSGINAGLNNEQFF. Drawing the rest from reference TRBV15 and TRBJ2-1, the complete variable domain is DAMVIQNPRYQVTQFGKPVTLSCSQTLNHNVMYWYQQKSSQAPKLLFHYYDKDFNNEADTPDNFQSRRPNTSFCFLDIRSPGLGDTAMYLCATSGINAGLNNEQFFGPGTRLTVL.

The J gene is TRBJ2-7, the V gene TRBV10-3, with TRBD2 identical over 11 bases. The CDR3 is made up of 17 amino acids. Germline lookup yields CDR1 ENHRY and CDR2 SYGVKD. V shed 0 bases, J shed 0 bases, and the junction held 4 bases outside the gene matches. The DNA of the CDR3 is TGTGCCATCAGTGAGTCACTAGCGGGGGAAAACTCCTACGAGCAGTACTTC. Amino acid sequence: CAISESLAGENSYEQYF.